This TCR beta chain was captured in a study of identifying expanded T cells in peripheral blood. TCRdb's copy holds only in-frame clones and misses some; the assay was immunoSEQ multiplex PCR. The sample records roughly 130,000 clones, 75% to 90% being singletons. Sequencing used blood. This TCR came from a person aged 18 to 69 in good health.

CDR3 DNA sequence: TGTGCCAGCAGCCGAAGTAGGACAGGCTACGAGCAGTACTTC. The encoded protein is CASSRSRTGYEQYF. This rearrangement joins TRBV5-5 to TRBJ2-7, with 7 bases matching TRBD1. This CDR3 spans 14 amino acids. Germline V gene data show CDR1 as SGHKS and CDR2 as YYEKEE (reference sequence). V lost 4 bases, J lost 3 bases, and 7 bases stayed unmatched.